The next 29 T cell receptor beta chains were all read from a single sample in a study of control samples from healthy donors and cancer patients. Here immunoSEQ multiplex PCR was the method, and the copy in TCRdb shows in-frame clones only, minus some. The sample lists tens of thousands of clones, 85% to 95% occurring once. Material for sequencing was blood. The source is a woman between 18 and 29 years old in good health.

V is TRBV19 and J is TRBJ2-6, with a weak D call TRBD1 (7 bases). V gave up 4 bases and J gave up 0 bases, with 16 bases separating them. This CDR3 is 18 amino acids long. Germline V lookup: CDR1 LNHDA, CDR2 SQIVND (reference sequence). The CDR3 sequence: CASSTQGGLGSGANVLTF. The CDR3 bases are TGTGCCAGTAGTACCCAGGGGGGCTTGGGCTCTGGGGCCAACGTCCTGACTTTC. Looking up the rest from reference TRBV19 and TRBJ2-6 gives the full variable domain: DGGITQSPKYLFRKEGQNVTLSCEQNLNHDAMYWYRQDPGQGLRLIYYSQIVNDFQKGDIAEGYSVSREKKESFPLTVTSAQKNPTAFYLCASSTQGGLGSGANVLTFGAGSRLTVL.

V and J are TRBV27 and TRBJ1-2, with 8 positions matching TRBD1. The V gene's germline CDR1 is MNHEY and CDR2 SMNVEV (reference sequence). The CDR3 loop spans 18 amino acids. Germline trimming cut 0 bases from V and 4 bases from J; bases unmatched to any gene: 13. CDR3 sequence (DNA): TGTGCCAGCAGTTTATCCCGACGAGGACAGGGCGGACCCTATGGCTACACCTTC. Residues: CASSLSRRGQGGPYGYTF.

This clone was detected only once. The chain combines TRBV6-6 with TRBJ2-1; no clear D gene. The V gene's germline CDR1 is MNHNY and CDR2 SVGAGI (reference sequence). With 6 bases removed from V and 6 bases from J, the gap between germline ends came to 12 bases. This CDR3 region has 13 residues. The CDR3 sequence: CASSPSMTNEQFF. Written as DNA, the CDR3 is TGTGCCAGCAGCCCGTCTATGACCAATGAGCAGTTCTTC.

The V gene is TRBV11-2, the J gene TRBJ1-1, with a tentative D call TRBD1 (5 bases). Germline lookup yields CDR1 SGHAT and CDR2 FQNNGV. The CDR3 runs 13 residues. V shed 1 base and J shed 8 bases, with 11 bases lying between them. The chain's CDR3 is CASSLVEGMEAFF. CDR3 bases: TGTGCCAGCAGCTTAGTTGAGGGGATGGAAGCTTTCTTT.

CDR3 sequence: CASSQGSFLAGQETQYF. In DNA form, the CDR3 reads TGTGCCAGCAGCCAAGGCTCGTTTCTAGCGGGACAAGAGACCCAGTACTTC. The rearrangement uses TRBV14 and TRBJ2-5; 9 bases line up with TRBD2. CDR1 is SGHDN and CDR2 is FVKESK in the germline V gene. The CDR3 length is 17 residues. V lost 1 base to trimming and J lost 2 bases; unmatched junction nucleotides: 8.

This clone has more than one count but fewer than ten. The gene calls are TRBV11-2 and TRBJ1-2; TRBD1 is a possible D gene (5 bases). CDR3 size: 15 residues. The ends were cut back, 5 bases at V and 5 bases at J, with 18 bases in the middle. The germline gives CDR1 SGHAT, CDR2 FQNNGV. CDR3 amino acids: CASSLSGGMNYGYTF. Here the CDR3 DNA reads TGTGCCAGCAGCCTGAGTGGGGGGATGAATTATGGCTACACCTTC. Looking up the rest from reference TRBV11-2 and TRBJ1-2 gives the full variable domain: EAGVAQSPRYKIIEKRQSVAFWCNPISGHATLYWYQQILGQGPKLLIQFQNNGVVDDSQLPKDRFSAERLKGVDSTLKIQPAKLEDSAVYLCASSLSGGMNYGYTFGSGTRLTVV.

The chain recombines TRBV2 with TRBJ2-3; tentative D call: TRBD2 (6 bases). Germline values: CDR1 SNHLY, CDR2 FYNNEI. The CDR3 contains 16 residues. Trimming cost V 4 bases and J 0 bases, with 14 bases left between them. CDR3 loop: CASSVVTGVSTDTQYF. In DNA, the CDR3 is TGTGCCAGCAGTGTGGTGACGGGGGTGAGCACAGATACGCAGTATTTT.

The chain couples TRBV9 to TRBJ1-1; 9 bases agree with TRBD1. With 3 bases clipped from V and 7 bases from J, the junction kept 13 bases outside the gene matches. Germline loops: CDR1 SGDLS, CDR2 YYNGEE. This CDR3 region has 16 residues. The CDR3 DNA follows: TGTGCCAGCAGCGCCGCGGGACAGGGCCTACGTTTTGAAGCTTTCTTT. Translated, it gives CASSAAGQGLRFEAFF.

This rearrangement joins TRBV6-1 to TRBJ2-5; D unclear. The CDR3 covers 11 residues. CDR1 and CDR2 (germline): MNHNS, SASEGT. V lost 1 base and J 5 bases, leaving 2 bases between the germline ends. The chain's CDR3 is CASSEEETQYF. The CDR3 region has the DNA TGTGCCAGCAGTGAAGAGGAGACCCAGTACTTC.

The CDR3: CASLPDTGELFF. The CDR3 nucleotides read TGTGCCAGCCTTCCCGACACCGGGGAGCTGTTTTTT. This rearrangement joins TRBV28 to TRBJ2-2; no clear D. This CDR3 is 12 amino acids long. Germline values: CDR1 MDHEN, CDR2 SYDVKM. The germline V and J ends were trimmed by 8 bases and 3 bases, with 7 bases remaining between them.

CDR3 sequence (DNA): TGTGCCAGCGGGCCGTTAGCGGGGGGGCGAACCGGGGAGCTGTTTTTT. It is translated as CASGPLAGGRTGELFF. This chain links TRBV11-2 with TRBJ2-2; 11 bases are shared with TRBD2. Germline V CDR1 and CDR2: SGHAT, FQNNGV. V was pared by 8 bases and J by 5 bases, with 10 bases of the junction left unmatched. This CDR3 comprises 16 residues.

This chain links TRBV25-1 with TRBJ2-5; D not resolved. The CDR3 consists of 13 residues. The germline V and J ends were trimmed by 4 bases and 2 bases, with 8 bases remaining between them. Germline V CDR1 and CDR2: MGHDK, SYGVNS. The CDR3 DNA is TGTGCCAGCAGTGTATGGGGTCAAGAGACCCAGTACTTC. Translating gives CASSVWGQETQYF.

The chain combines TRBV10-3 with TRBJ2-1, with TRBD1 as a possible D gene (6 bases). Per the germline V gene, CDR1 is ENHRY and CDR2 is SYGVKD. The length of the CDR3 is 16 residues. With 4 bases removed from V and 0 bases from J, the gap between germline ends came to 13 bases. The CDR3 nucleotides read TGTGCCATCAGTGGAAAAACAGGGAGCTCCTACAATGAGCAGTTCTTC. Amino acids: CAISGKTGSSYNEQFF.

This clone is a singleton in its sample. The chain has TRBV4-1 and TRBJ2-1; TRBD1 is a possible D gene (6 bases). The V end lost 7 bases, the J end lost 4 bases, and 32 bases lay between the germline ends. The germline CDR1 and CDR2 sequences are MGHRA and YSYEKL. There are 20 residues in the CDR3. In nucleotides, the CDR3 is TGCGCCAGCAACCTATTTACCGGGACACCCCTGGGGGCGCCTTACAATGAGCAGTTCTTC. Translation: CASNLFTGTPLGAPYNEQFF.

The CDR3 region has the DNA TGTGCCAGCAGCAGAGACAGGGGGGCTGAAGCTTTCTTT. Amino acids: CASSRDRGAEAFF. The chain employs TRBV14 and TRBJ1-1; 9 bases agree with TRBD1. The CDR3 contains 13 residues. J lost 6 bases, V lost 5 bases, and 4 bases had no gene match. CDR1 and CDR2 (germline): SGHDN, FVKESK.

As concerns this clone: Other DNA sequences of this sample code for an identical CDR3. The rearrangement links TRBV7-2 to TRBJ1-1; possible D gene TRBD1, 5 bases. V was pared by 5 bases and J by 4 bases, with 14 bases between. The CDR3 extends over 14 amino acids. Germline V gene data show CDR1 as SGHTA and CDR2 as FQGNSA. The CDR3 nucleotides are TGTGCCAGCAGCCTAAGGATGGGGGTCACTGAAGCTTTCTTT. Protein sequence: CASSLRMGVTEAFF. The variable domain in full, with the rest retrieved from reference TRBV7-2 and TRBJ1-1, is GAGVSQSPSNKVTEKGKDVELRCDPISGHTALYWYRQSLGQGLEFLIYFQGNSAPDKSGLPSDRFSAERTGGSVSTLTIQRTQQEDSAVYLCASSLRMGVTEAFFGQGTRLTVV.

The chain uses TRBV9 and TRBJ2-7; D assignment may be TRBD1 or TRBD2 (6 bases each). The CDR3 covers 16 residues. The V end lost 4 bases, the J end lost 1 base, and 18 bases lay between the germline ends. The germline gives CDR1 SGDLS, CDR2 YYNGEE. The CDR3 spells CASSSGGGRRSYEQYF. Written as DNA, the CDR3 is TGTGCCAGCAGCTCCGGAGGGGGACGGAGATCCTACGAGCAGTACTTC.

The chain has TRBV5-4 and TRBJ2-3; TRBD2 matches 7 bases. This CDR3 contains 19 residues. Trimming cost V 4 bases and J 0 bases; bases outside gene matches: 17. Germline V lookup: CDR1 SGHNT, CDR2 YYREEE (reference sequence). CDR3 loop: CASSPWGGSLPSSTDTQYF. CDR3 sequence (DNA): TGTGCCAGCAGCCCCTGGGGCGGGAGCCTCCCCTCTAGCACAGATACGCAGTATTTT.

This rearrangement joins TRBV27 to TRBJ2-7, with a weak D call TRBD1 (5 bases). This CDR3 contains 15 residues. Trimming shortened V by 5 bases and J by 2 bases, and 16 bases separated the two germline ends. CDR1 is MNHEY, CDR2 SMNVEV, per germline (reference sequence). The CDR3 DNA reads TGTGCCAGCAGTACTTCAGGGATTTTCCCCTACGAGCAGTACTTC. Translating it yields CASSTSGIFPYEQYF.

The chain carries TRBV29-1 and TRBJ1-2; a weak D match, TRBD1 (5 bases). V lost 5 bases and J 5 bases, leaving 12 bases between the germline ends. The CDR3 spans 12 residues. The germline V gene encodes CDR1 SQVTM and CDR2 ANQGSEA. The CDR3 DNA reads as TGCAGCGTTCGGGGGACGGATTATGGCTACACCTTC. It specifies CSVRGTDYGYTF.

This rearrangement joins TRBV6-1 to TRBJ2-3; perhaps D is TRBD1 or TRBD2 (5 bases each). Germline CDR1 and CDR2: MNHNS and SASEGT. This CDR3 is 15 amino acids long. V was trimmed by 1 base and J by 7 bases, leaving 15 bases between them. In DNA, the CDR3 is TGTGCCAGCAGTGAAGAGGGACGAGGCACGAATACGCAGTATTTT. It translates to CASSEEGRGTNTQYF.

The CDR3 DNA sequence: TGTGCCAGCCGGGGGATGAACACTGAAGCTTTCTTT. This sequence encodes CASRGMNTEAFF. V gene TRBV28 combines with J gene TRBJ1-1, with D perhaps matching TRBD1 (5 bases). With 8 bases removed from V and 0 bases from J, the gap between germline ends came to 7 bases. Germline CDR1 reads MDHEN; CDR2 reads SYDVKM. The CDR3 totals 12 residues.

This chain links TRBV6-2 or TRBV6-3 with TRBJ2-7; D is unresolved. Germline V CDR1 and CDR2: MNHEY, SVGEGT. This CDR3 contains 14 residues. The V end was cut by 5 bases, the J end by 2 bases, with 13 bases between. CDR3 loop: CASSKIDEPYEQYF. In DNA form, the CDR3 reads TGTGCCAGCAGTAAGATAGACGAACCCTACGAGCAGTACTTC.

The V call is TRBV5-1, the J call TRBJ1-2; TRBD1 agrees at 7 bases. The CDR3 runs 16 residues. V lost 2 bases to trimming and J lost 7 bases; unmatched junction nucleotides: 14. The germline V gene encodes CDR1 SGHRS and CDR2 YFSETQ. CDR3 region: CASSFGTDRVGGGYTF. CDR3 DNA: TGCGCCAGCAGCTTTGGCACCGACAGGGTTGGTGGTGGCTACACCTTC.

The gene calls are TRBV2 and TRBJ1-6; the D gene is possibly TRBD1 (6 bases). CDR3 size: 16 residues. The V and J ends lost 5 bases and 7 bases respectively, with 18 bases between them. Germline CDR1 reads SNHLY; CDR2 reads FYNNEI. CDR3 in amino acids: CASSLQGLRGNSPLHF. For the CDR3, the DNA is TGTGCCAGCAGTCTACAGGGCCTAAGGGGGAATTCACCCCTCCACTTT. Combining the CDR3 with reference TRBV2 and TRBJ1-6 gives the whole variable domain EPEVTQTPSHQVTQMGQEVILRCVPISNHLYFYWYRQILGQKVEFLVSFYNNEISEKSEIFDDQFSVERPDGSNFTLKIRSTKLEDSAMYFCASSLQGLRGNSPLHFGNGTRLTVT.

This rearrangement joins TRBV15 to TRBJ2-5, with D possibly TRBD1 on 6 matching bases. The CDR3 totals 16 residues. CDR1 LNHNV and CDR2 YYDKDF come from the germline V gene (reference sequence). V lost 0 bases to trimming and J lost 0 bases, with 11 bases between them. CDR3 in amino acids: CATSREGAFNQETQYF. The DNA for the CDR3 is TGTGCCACCAGCAGAGAGGGGGCCTTCAACCAAGAGACCCAGTACTTC.

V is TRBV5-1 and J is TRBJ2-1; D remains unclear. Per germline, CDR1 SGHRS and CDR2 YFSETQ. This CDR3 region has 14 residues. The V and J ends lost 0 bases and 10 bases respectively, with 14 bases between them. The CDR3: CASSLESPIGEQFF. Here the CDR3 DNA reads TGCGCCAGCAGCTTGGAAAGCCCGATAGGGGAGCAGTTCTTC. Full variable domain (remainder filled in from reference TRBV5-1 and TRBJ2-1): KAGVTQTPRYLIKTRGQQVTLSCSPISGHRSVSWYQQTPGQGLQFLFEYFSETQRNKGNFPGRFSGRQFSNSRSEMNVSTLELGDSALYLCASSLESPIGEQFFGPGTRLTVL.

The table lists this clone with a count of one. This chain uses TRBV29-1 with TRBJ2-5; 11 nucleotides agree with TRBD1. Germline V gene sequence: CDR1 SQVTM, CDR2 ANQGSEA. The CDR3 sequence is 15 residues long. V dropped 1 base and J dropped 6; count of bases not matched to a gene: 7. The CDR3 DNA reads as TGCAGCGTTGAAGGGTGGACAGGGGGCGGTCAGACCCAGTACTTC. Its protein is CSVEGWTGGGQTQYF.

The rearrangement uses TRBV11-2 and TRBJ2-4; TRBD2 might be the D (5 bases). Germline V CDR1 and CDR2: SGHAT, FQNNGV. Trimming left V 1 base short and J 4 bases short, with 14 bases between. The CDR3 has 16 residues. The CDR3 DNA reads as TGTGCCAGCAGCTTAGTGAAGGGAGCCCTAAAAAACATTCAGTACTTC. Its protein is CASSLVKGALKNIQYF.